The next 10 T cell receptor beta chains were all read from a single sample in a study of cytomegalovirus exposure and HLA in healthy donors. The PCR ran on 60 Vbeta and 13 Jbeta primers. The data were produced by immunoSEQ multiplex PCR, yet TCRdb's version contains in-frame clones alone and is incomplete. Here the sample spans 85,000 to 95,000 clones, less than 65% being singletons. Sequences were obtained from PBMCs. All receptors derive from a woman in her 30s in good health and CMV-seronegative.

V gene TRBV9 combines with J gene TRBJ1-6; 8 positions agree with TRBD1. Germline-derived CDR1 and CDR2 are SGDLS and YYNGEE. V shed 9 bases and J 6 bases; nucleotides not matched to a gene: 5. This CDR3 contains 13 residues. The CDR3 coding sequence is TGTGCCACCGCAGGACAGGGTAATTCACCCCTCCACTTT. It specifies CATAGQGNSPLHF.

This sequence joins TRBV7-2 and TRBJ2-7; 8 bases are shared with TRBD1. This CDR3 has 13 amino acids. With V trimmed by 5 bases and J by 7 bases, 7 bases remained unmatched. Germline CDR1 and CDR2: SGHTA and FQGNSA. For the CDR3, the DNA is TGTGCCAGCAGCCCGAGACAGGGGAGAGAGCAGTACTTC. Its protein is CASSPRQGREQYF.

V is TRBV29-1 and J is TRBJ1-1, with TRBD1 matching 8 bases. This CDR3 has 14 residues. The V gene's germline CDR1 is SQVTM and CDR2 ANQGSEA. V shed 5 bases and J 5 bases; nucleotides not matched to a gene: 10. The CDR3 loop is CSVRTQGARTEAFF. In DNA, the CDR3 is TGCAGCGTTCGGACGCAGGGGGCGAGAACTGAAGCTTTCTTT.

This sequence joins TRBV11-2 and TRBJ2-7; D not certain. CDR3 length: 15 residues. V was clipped by 1 base and J by 3 bases, with 13 bases between them. The germline V gene encodes CDR1 SGHAT and CDR2 FQNNGV. CDR3 in DNA: TGTGCCAGCAGCTTAGCCAAAGGCGGAAACTACGAGCAGTACTTC. Its translation: CASSLAKGGNYEQYF.

The V call is TRBV5-1, the J call TRBJ1-1; 7 bases line up with TRBD1. The length of the CDR3 is 15 residues. With 4 bases clipped from V and 1 base from J, the junction kept 7 bases outside the gene matches. Germline V gives CDR1 SGHRS, CDR2 YFSETQ. CDR3: CASSPAWTGNTEAFF. CDR3 nucleotides: TGCGCCAGCAGCCCGGCCTGGACAGGGAACACTGAAGCTTTCTTT.

The genes are TRBV27 and TRBJ1-2, with D unclear. This CDR3 is 15 amino acids long. Germline V gives CDR1 MNHEY, CDR2 SMNVEV (reference sequence). Trimming left V 3 bases short and J 2 bases short, with 13 bases between. CDR3 DNA sequence: TGTGCCAGCAGTTTTGTAAGGTCGGGGAACTATGGCTACACCTTC. This sequence encodes CASSFVRSGNYGYTF.

CDR3 residues: CASSFYEQYF. CDR3 nucleotide sequence: TGTGCCAGCTCTTTTTACGAGCAGTACTTC. J is TRBJ2-7 and V is TRBV6-1; D gene uncertain. Germline V lookup: CDR1 MNHNS, CDR2 SASEGT. The V end lost 8 bases, the J end lost 4 bases, and 6 bases lay between the germline ends. CDR3 length: 10 amino acids.

The chain carries TRBV29-1 and TRBJ1-2; no firm D call. Germline V gene sequence: CDR1 SQVTM, CDR2 ANQGSEA. CDR3 length: 8 residues. Trimming took 3 bases from V and 12 from J, leaving 5 bases between them. The chain's CDR3 is CSVELDTF. As DNA, the CDR3 is TGCAGCGTTGAGTTAGACACCTTC. Supplemented by reference TRBV29-1 and TRBJ1-2, the full variable domain reads SAVISQKPSRDICQRGTSLTIQCQVDSQVTMMFWYRQQPGQSLTLIATANQGSEATYESGFVIDKFPISRPNLTFSTLTVSNMSPEDSSIYLCSVELDTFGSGTRLTVV.

The V and J genes are TRBV10-3 and TRBJ2-7, with a weak D call TRBD1 (6 bases). This CDR3 contains 13 residues. Trimming pared 4 bases from V and 1 base from J, leaving 8 bases between. CDR1 ENHRY and CDR2 SYGVKD come from the germline V gene. The CDR3 DNA is TGTGCCATCAGTGGGACAGATTCCTACGAGCAGTACTTC. Its translation: CAISGTDSYEQYF.

This clone appeared a few times. The chain has TRBV5-1 and TRBJ2-5; 14 nucleotides agree with TRBD2. TRBJ2-7 explains the end of the DNA better; the J call may be wrong. This CDR3 has 15 amino acids. Germline V gene data show CDR1 as SGHRS and CDR2 as YFSETQ. CDR3 bases: TGCGCCAGCAGCTTGCTAGGACTAGCGGGAGGCGAGCAGTACTTC. Translation gives CASSLLGLAGGEQYF.